This T cell receptor (beta chain) stems from a study of T cell changes during pregnancy in multiple sclerosis. Method: immunoSEQ multiplex PCR; TCRdb's copy keeps in-frame clones and lacks some. This table has 55,000 or so clones, roughly 90% appearing once. The clonotype comes from a female donor with multiple sclerosis, enrolled in a pregnancy study. Source: CD4+ T cells from peripheral blood mononuclear cells, taken after pregnancy.

The CDR3 sequence: CASSQVAGGADTQYF. In DNA form, the CDR3 reads TGCGCCAGCAGCCAAGTGGCGGGGGGGGCGGATACGCAGTATTTT. The V and J genes are TRBV4-3 and TRBJ2-3; TRBD2 matches at 9 bases. V lost 1 base, J lost 6 bases, and 5 bases stayed unmatched. There are 15 residues in the CDR3. Germline-derived CDR1 and CDR2 are LGHNA and YSLEER.